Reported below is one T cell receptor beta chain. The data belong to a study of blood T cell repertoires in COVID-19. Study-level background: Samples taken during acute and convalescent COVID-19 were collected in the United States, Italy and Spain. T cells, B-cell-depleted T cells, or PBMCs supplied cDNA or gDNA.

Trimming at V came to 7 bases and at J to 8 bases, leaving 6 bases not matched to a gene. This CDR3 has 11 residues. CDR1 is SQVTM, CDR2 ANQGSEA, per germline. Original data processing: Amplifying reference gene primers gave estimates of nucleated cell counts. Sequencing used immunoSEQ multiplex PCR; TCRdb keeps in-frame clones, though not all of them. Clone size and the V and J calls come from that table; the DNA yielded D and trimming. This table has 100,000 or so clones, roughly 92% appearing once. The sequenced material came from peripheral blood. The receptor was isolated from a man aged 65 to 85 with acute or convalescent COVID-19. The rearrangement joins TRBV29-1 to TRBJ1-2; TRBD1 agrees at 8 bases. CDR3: CSAYRGRGYTF. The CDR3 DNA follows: TGCAGCGCCTACAGGGGGAGAGGCTACACCTTC.